Below, 14 T cell receptor beta chains from the same sample are listed, as sequenced in a study of blood T cells in healthy people across ages. For the second PCR, which ran for 7 to 11 cycles, a sample-barcoded 5' primer and a J-beta primer mix were used. MiXCR, run by TCRdb on the 5' RACE reads, gives a single entry per CDR3 protein. The table has roughly 1,500,000 distinct CDR3 sequences, 34% seen once. The specimen was blood. These receptor sequences come from a woman in her 30s in good health.

V gene TRBV6-6 combines with J gene TRBJ1-2; D is undetermined. The CDR3 is made up of 12 amino acids. V lost 7 bases, J lost 2 bases, and 8 bases lay in between. CDR1 MNHNY and CDR2 SVGAGI come from the germline V gene (reference sequence). This chain's CDR3 is CASTLENYGYTF. The CDR3 DNA reads TGTGCCAGCACCCTGGAGAACTATGGCTACACCTTC.

Comments on this clonotype: One end of the junction varies from germline; a read error may be responsible. V usage is TRBV12-3 or TRBV12-4 and J usage is TRBJ1-1; D remains unclear. The CDR3 has 15 amino acids. This CDR3 reads CASSPRHTSNTGAFF. In nucleotides, the CDR3 is TGTGCCAGCAGTCCAAGACATACCTCGAACACTGGAGCTTTCTTT.

A few counts support this clonotype. The CDR3 loop reads CASTIGGLSYEQYF. The CDR3 DNA follows: TGTGCCAGCACCATCGGAGGGCTCTCCTACGAGCAGTACTTC. The chain employs TRBV7-9 and TRBJ2-7; D perhaps matches TRBD2 (6 bases). Germline CDR1 SEHNR, CDR2 FQNEAQ (reference sequence). V lost 7 bases to trimming and J lost 0 bases, with 13 bases between them. The CDR3 has 14 residues.

The CDR3 coding sequence is TGTGCCAGCAGCCATTTGCAGTACCAAGAGACCCAGTACTTC. Translation gives CASSHLQYQETQYF. The rearrangement uses TRBV7-8 and TRBJ2-5; D not resolved. Germline V gives CDR1 SGHVS, CDR2 FQNEAQ. The V end was cut by 5 bases, the J end by 0 bases, with 10 bases between. CDR3 length: 14 amino acids.

Concerning this clonotype itself: A clone one base away is much larger, so this may be a read error. V gene TRBV3-1 combines with J gene TRBJ2-2; 7 bases fit TRBD1. This CDR3 has 15 amino acids. Germline V gives CDR1 LGHDT, CDR2 YNNKEL (reference sequence). V dropped 8 bases and J dropped 0; count of bases not matched to a gene: 6. In nucleotides, the CDR3 is TGTGCCAGCGAACCTACAGGGGCGAACACCGGGGAGCTGTTTTTT. Protein product: CASEPTGANTGELFF.

The J gene is TRBJ2-3, the V gene TRBV7-2; weak D call: TRBD2 (6 bases). The CDR3 has 13 residues. Germline V gene lookup returns CDR1 SGHTA and CDR2 FQGNSA. V shed 3 bases and J shed 6 bases, with 10 bases lying between them. The CDR3 coding sequence is TGTGCCAGCAGCTTCGGGGCGGGGGATACGCAGTATTTT. It encodes CASSFGAGDTQYF.

The chain couples TRBV16 to TRBJ2-7; D might be TRBD2 (6 bases). Looked up from germline, CDR1 is KGHSY and CDR2 is FQNENV. V lost 4 bases, J lost 6 bases, and 13 bases lay in between. The length of the CDR3 is 13 residues. The CDR3 region has the DNA TGTGCCAGCAGCCGTCACGGGGGTGGCGAGCAGTACTTC. Translated, it gives CASSRHGGGEQYF.

Details on this clonotype: Relative to the germline gene, one junction end is altered; a read error may explain this. The chain carries TRBV7-2 and TRBJ2-5; tentatively, D is TRBD2 (5 bases). The CDR3 has 14 residues. Germline V gene lookup returns CDR1 SGHTA and CDR2 FQGNSA. CDR3 amino acids: CASSFVSGQEAQYF. The CDR3 coding sequence is TGTGCCAGCAGCTTCGTCAGCGGCCAAGAGGCCCAGTACTTC.

This clonotype was picked up a small number of times. This rearrangement joins TRBV4-1 to TRBJ1-6; possible D gene TRBD1, 6 bases. The germline gives CDR1 MGHRA, CDR2 YSYEKL. The CDR3 is 14 amino acids. V gave up 4 bases and J gave up 8 bases, with 12 bases separating them. CDR3 DNA sequence: TGCGCCAGCAGCCGGGGACATGACGATTCACCCCTCCACTTT. It translates to CASSRGHDDSPLHF.

This clonotype came up many times. The gene calls are TRBV7-9 and TRBJ1-5; the D gene is possibly TRBD1 (5 bases). Trimming left V 1 base short and J 3 bases short, with 7 bases between. There are 14 residues in the CDR3. The germline V gene encodes CDR1 SEHNR and CDR2 FQNEAQ (reference sequence). CDR3 DNA: TGTGCCAGCAGCTTAGGACAGAACAATCAGCCCCAGCATTTT. It specifies CASSLGQNNQPQHF.

This chain uses TRBV3-1 with TRBJ1-6; 7 bases align to TRBD1. The V gene end was trimmed by 4 bases and the J gene end by 8 bases; junction bases not matched to a gene: 5. Germline CDR1 reads LGHDT; CDR2 reads YNNKEL (reference sequence). The CDR3 extends over 14 amino acids. The CDR3 region is CASSPGQSDSPLHF. The CDR3 coding sequence is TGTGCCAGCAGCCCGGGACAGTCGGATTCACCCCTCCACTTT.

The rearrangement links TRBV5-5 to TRBJ2-2; D may match TRBD1 or TRBD2 (6 bases each). Germline V lookup: CDR1 SGHKS, CDR2 YYEKEE (reference sequence). V was pared by 4 bases and J by 0 bases, with 19 bases between. The CDR3 loop spans 18 amino acids. The CDR3 protein is CASSDIRRGTTNTGELFF. Written as DNA, the CDR3 is TGTGCCAGCAGCGACATTCGTCGGGGGACAACGAACACCGGGGAGCTGTTTTTT. The entire variable domain, with the rest obtained from reference TRBV5-5 and TRBJ2-2, is as follows: DAGVTQSPTHLIKTRGQQVTLRCSPISGHKSVSWYQQVLGQGPQFIFQYYEKEERGRGNFPDRFSARQFPNYSSELNVNALLLGDSALYLCASSDIRRGTTNTGELFFGEGSRLTVL.

CDR3 in amino acids: CASTPGQAPRDYTF. The DNA for the CDR3 is TGTGCCAGCACCCCGGGACAGGCCCCGAGGGACTACACCTTC. V usage is TRBV4-2 and J usage is TRBJ1-2; TRBD1 aligns across 8 bases. CDR3 length: 14 residues. The germline CDR1 and CDR2 sequences are LGHNA and YNFKEQ. V dropped 7 bases and J dropped 10; count of bases not matched to a gene: 14.

The chain recombines TRBV7-9 with TRBJ2-5; 10 bases are shared with TRBD1. Trimming at V came to 3 bases and at J to 5 bases, leaving 9 bases not matched to a gene. The CDR3 contains 16 residues. Germline V lookup: CDR1 SEHNR, CDR2 FQNEAQ (reference sequence). The CDR3 DNA reads TGTGCCAGCAGCTTTACTTCGACAGGGGGCGGGGAGACCCAGTACTTC. Amino acid sequence: CASSFTSTGGGETQYF. Using reference TRBV7-9 and TRBJ2-5 for the parts outside the CDR3, the full variable domain is DTGVSQNPRHKITKRGQNVTFRCDPISEHNRLYWYRQTLGQGPEFLTYFQNEAQLEKSRLLSDRFSAERPKGSFSTLEIQRTEQGDSAMYLCASSFTSTGGGETQYFGPGTRLLVL.